These T cell receptor beta chains were read from a single sample in a study of blood T cell repertoires in COVID-19. Assay used: immunoSEQ multiplex PCR; TCRdb lists only in-frame clones, some missing. The table includes 150,000 to 200,000 clones, about 86% detected once. What was sequenced was PBMCs or T cells enriched from blood (not recorded which). These receptors were obtained from a man aged 40-55 years who had recovered from COVID-19. Each CDR3 is given with its conserved first and last residue. D genes are given only for firm matches. A clone size is listed for some rows: how often the clone was seen (once, few, many), or a class if it is expanded.

V gene	clone size	CDR3 length	D gene	J gene	CDR3 DNA	CDR3 protein
TRBV24-1	once	14	.	TRBJ1-2	TGTGCCACCAGTGATCCCTCCGCCGGAGAGGGCTACACCTTC	CATSDPSAGEGYTF
TRBV7-2	few	18	TRBD2	TRBJ2-1	TGTGCCAGCAGCTCGAAAGGGACTAGCGGGGGGGATTACAATGAGCAGTTCTTC	CASSSKGTSGGDYNEQFF
TRBV6-1	once	16	.	TRBJ2-7	TGTGCCAGCAGTGATACTTGGGGGGGCCTCTCCTACGAGCAGTACTTC	CASSDTWGGLSYEQYF
TRBV10-3	.	14	.	TRBJ1-2	TGTGCCATCAGTGAGTCGTCCCGCTGGACAGGCTACACCTTC	CAISESSRWTGYTF
TRBV6-1	.	16	.	TRBJ1-2	TGTGCCAGCAGTGAAGCTTACGGGGAGACTAACTATGGCTACACCTTC	CASSEAYGETNYGYTF
TRBV28	once	19	TRBD1	TRBJ1-3	TGTGCCAGCACCCGGGGGGGACAGGGATATACTAACTCTGGAAACACCATATATTTT	CASTRGGQGYTNSGNTIYF
TRBV5-1	.	15	.	TRBJ1-2	TGCGCCAGCAGCTTTGGGCAGGGATCCAACTATGGCTACACCTTC	CASSFGQGSNYGYTF
TRBV2	.	15	.	TRBJ1-6	TGTGCCAGCATTCAACAACAGGCGCGTAATTCACCCCTCCACTTT	CASIQQQARNSPLHF
TRBV6-6	.	15	.	TRBJ2-7	TGTGCCAGCAGCAAACGGACCGGGGGAGGCTACGAGCAGTACTTC	CASSKRTGGGYEQYF
TRBV27	.	14	TRBD1	TRBJ2-7	TGTGCCAGCAGCGAACAGGGGGCGACCTACGAGCAGTACTTC	CASSEQGATYEQYF
TRBV18	.	13	.	TRBJ1-2	TGTGCCAGCTCCAGGGATAAGAGCTATGGCTACACCTTC	CASSRDKSYGYTF
TRBV6-5	few	13	.	TRBJ1-4	TGTGCCAGCAGTTACTCGACCGCGGGGAAACTGTTTTTT	CASSYSTAGKLFF
TRBV7-9	few	13	.	TRBJ2-7	TGTGCCAGCAGCTTAGTTCCCCTCTACGAGCAGTACTTC	CASSLVPLYEQYF
TRBV5-6	.	15	TRBD2	TRBJ2-5	TGTGCCAGCAGCTTGGCCCCCGGGACTAGCGGGACCCAGTACTTC	CASSLAPGTSGTQYF
TRBV19	.	14	.	TRBJ1-1	TGTGCCAGTAGTGCCCCCGGGGATCGCACTGAAGCTTTCTTT	CASSAPGDRTEAFF
TRBV10-3	.	13	.	TRBJ2-5	TGTGCCATCAGTGAGTCTCCACAAGAGACCCAGTACTTC	CAISESPQETQYF
TRBV6-1	.	13	.	TRBJ2-1	TGTGCCAGCAGTGAGACTAGGTCATGGGAGCAGTTCTTC	CASSETRSWEQFF
TRBV7-2	.	18	TRBD1	TRBJ1-2	TGTGCCAGCAGCCCATTTTATTATACCGGGACAGGGCTCCGAGGCTACACCTTC	CASSPFYYTGTGLRGYTF
TRBV9	.	16	TRBD1	TRBJ2-7	TGTGCCAGCAGCCTCTCGACAGGGCCAAGCCAGGGCGAGCAGTACTTC	CASSLSTGPSQGEQYF
TRBV10-2	once	18	TRBD1	TRBJ2-7	TGCGCCAGACAAATTAGTCCCGGGACAGGGTCGGGAACCTACGAGCAGTACTTC	CARQISPGTGSGTYEQYF
TRBV24-1	.	13	.	TRBJ1-1	TGTGCCACGACCCCCAGGGCGCTCACTGAAGCTTTCTTT	CATTPRALTEAFF
TRBV28	.	12	.	TRBJ2-1	TGTGCCACCTCGACTCTCTACAATGAGCAGTTCTTC	CATSTLYNEQFF
TRBV5-4	many	14	TRBD1	TRBJ1-1	TGTGCCAGCAGGATGGACAGGGCCGGCACTGAAGCTTTCTTT	CASRMDRAGTEAFF
TRBV28	.	16	TRBD1	TRBJ1-5	TGTGCCAGCAGGTCCTCCGGGACAGGGGAGACTCAGCCCCAGCATTTT	CASRSSGTGETQPQHF
TRBV6-2/TRBV6-3	.	16	.	TRBJ1-1	TGTGCCAGCAGTTACTCGACAGGCTGGGTGAACACTGAAGCTTTCTTT	CASSYSTGWVNTEAFF
TRBV13	.	15	.	TRBJ1-2	TGTGCCAGCAGCCAAACGGACAGTTTCGACTATGGCTACACCTTC	CASSQTDSFDYGYTF
TRBV3-1/TRBV3-2	few	10	.	TRBJ2-5	TGTGCCAGCGCCCGGGAGACCCAGTACTTC	CASARETQYF
TRBV4-1	.	14	.	TRBJ1-5	TGCGCCAGCAGCCAAGATCGCAGGGATCAGCCCCAGCATTTT	CASSQDRRDQPQHF
TRBV5-1	.	15	TRBD1	TRBJ2-2	TGCGCCAGCAGCACCGGACAGGGTAACACCGGGGAGCTGTTTTTT	CASSTGQGNTGELFF
TRBV5-1	.	17	.	TRBJ1-3	TGCGCCAGCAGCTCCCTACGCTCAGGCTTGTCTGGAAACACCATATATTTT	CASSSLRSGLSGNTIYF
TRBV5-1	few	14	.	TRBJ2-3	TGCGCCAGCAGCTTGGACAGGAGCACAGATACGCAGTATTTT	CASSLDRSTDTQYF
TRBV9	once	14	.	TRBJ1-1	TGTGCCAGCAGTTTTACAGGGAAGGACACTGAAGCTTTCTTT	CASSFTGKDTEAFF
TRBV6-6	.	17	TRBD2	TRBJ2-3	TGTGCCAGCAGTCGGGGACTAGCGGGCCCCCCCACAGATACGCAGTATTTT	CASSRGLAGPPTDTQYF
TRBV27	.	16	.	TRBJ2-7	TGTGCCAGCGGCGCTAAACCGGGACACCCACGCTACGAGCAGTACTTC	CASGAKPGHPRYEQYF
TRBV9	once	14	.	TRBJ2-7	TGTGCCAGCAGCGCGCAGGGGGGCTCCTACGAGCAGTACTTC	CASSAQGGSYEQYF
TRBV7-6	.	11	.	TRBJ2-5	TGTGCCAGCAGCTCCAGGGAGACCCAGTACTTC	CASSSRETQYF
TRBV27	.	14	.	TRBJ1-1	TGTGCCAGCAGTTTATTCGGGGTTGGGACTGAAGCTTTCTTT	CASSLFGVGTEAFF
TRBV4-1	once	14	.	TRBJ1-5	TGCGCCAGCAGCCAAGAACAGGGCCGTCAGCCCCAGCATTTT	CASSQEQGRQPQHF
TRBV5-1	.	15	TRBD1	TRBJ2-7	TGCGCCAGCAGCGGAGCCGGGACAGAAGCCTACGAGCAGTACTTC	CASSGAGTEAYEQYF
TRBV12-2	.	14	.	TRBJ1-5	TGTGCAAGTCGCTCGGACAGCTTAAATCAGCCCCAGCATTTT	CASRSDSLNQPQHF
TRBV4-1	.	15	.	TRBJ1-5	TGCGCCAGCAGCCAAGGGGTGGGAGCGGGGCAGCCCCAGCATTTT	CASSQGVGAGQPQHF
TRBV3-1/TRBV3-2	once	17	.	TRBJ1-2	TGTGCCAGCAGCCAACTATCGGTCGCAGGAGGGTACTATGGCTACACCTTC	CASSQLSVAGGYYGYTF
TRBV5-1	.	20	TRBD1	TRBJ2-1	TGCGCCAGCAGCGTACCACAGGGGGCTCTTAAAAAGGGCGCCTACAATGAGCAGTTCTTC	CASSVPQGALKKGAYNEQFF
TRBV10-3	.	14	TRBD1	TRBJ1-1	TGTGCCATCAGAACGGGACAGATGAACACTGAAGCTTTCTTT	CAIRTGQMNTEAFF
TRBV18	.	15	.	TRBJ2-5	TGTGCCAGCTCACCCAGAAAGGGGGAACGAGAGACCCAGTACTTC	CASSPRKGERETQYF
TRBV27	.	16	.	TRBJ1-6	TGTGCCAGCAGTTTCGGACAGAGCTCCTATAATTCACCCCTCCACTTT	CASSFGQSSYNSPLHF
TRBV11-1	.	14	TRBD1	TRBJ1-6	TGTGCCAGCAGACTGACAGGGGCTAATTCACCCCTCCACTTT	CASRLTGANSPLHF
TRBV6-1	.	12	.	TRBJ1-1	TGTGCCAGCAGTGAGAGCAGGGTCCGTGCTTTCTTT	CASSESRVRAFF
TRBV6-2/TRBV6-3	.	18	.	TRBJ1-6	TGTGCCAGCAGTCCAGGAACAAGGGGCCTTCGCTATAATTCACCCCTCCACTTT	CASSPGTRGLRYNSPLHF
TRBV7-9	.	14	TRBD1	TRBJ1-1	TGTGCCAGCAGCTTGGACAGGGGGGTCACTGAAGCTTTCTTT	CASSLDRGVTEAFF
TRBV28	.	13	.	TRBJ1-2	TGTGCCAGCAGTTTAACGGCGAGCGGGGGCTACACCTTC	CASSLTASGGYTF